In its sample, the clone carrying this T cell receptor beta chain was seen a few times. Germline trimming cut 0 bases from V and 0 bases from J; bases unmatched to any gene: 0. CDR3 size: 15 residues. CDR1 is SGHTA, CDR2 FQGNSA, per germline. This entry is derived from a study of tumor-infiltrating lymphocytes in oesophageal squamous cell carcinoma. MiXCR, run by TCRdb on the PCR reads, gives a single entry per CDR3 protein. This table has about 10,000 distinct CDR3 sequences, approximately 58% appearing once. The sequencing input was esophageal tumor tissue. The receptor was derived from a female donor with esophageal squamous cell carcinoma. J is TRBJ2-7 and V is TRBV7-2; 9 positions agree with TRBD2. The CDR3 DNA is TGTGCCAGCAGCTTAGCTAGCGGGAGCTCCTACGAGCAGTACTTC. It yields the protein CASSLASGSSYEQYF. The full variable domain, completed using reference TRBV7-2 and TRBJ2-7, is GAGVSQSPSNKVTEKGKDVELRCDPISGHTALYWYRQSLGQGLEFLIYFQGNSAPDKSGLPSDRFSAERTGGSVSTLTIQRTQQEDSAVYLCASSLASGSSYEQYFGPGTRLTVT.